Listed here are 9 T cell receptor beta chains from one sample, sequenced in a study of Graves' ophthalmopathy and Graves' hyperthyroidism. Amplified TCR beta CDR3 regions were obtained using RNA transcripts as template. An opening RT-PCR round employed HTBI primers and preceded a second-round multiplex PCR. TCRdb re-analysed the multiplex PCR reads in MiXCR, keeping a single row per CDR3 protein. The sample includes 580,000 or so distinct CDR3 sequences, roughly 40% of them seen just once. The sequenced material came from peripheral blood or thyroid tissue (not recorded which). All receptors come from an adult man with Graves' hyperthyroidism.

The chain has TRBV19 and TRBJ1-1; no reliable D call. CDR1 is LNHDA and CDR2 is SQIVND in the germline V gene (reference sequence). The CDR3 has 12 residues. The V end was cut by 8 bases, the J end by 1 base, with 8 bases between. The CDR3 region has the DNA TGTGCCAGTGCGGTGGGGAACACTGAAGCTTTCTTT. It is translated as CASAVGNTEAFF.

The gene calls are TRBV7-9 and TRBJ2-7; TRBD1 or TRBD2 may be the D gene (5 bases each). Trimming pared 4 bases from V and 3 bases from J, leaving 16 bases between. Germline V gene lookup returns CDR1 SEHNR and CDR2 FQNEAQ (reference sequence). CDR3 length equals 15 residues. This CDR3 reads CASSSPGSGDYEQYF. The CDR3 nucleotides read TGTGCCAGCAGCTCTCCAGGGTCCGGGGACTACGAGCAGTACTTC.

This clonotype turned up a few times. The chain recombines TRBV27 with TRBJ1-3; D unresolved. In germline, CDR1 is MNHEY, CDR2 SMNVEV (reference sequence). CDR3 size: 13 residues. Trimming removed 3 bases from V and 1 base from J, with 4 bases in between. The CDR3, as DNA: TGTGCCAGCAGTTTCCAATCTGGAAACACCATATATTTT. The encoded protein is CASSFQSGNTIYF.

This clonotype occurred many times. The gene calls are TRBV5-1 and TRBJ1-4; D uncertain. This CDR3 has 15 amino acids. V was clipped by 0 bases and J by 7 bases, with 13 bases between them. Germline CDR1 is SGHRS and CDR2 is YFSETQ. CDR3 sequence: CASSLESQRFEKLFF. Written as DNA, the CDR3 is TGCGCCAGCAGCTTGGAGTCACAGCGTTTTGAAAAACTGTTTTTT.

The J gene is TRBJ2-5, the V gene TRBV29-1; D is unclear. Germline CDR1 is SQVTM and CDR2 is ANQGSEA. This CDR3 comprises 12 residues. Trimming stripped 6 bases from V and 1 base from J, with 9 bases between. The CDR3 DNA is TGCAGCGTCACCCTACCCCAAGAGACCCAGTACTTC. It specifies CSVTLPQETQYF.

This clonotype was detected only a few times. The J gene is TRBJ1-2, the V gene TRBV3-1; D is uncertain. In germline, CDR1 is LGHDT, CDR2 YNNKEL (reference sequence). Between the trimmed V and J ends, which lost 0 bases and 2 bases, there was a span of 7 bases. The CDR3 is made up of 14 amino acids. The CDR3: CASSQEGYNYGYTF. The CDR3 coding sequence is TGTGCCAGCAGCCAAGAAGGGTACAACTATGGCTACACCTTC. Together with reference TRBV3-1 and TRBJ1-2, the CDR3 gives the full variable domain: DTAVSQTPKYLVTQMGNDKSIKCEQNLGHDTMYWYKQDSKKFLKIMFSYNNKELIINETVPNRFSPKSPDKAHLNLHINSLELGDSAVYFCASSQEGYNYGYTFGSGTRLTVV.

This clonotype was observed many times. The CDR3 DNA reads TGCGCCAGCAGCTTGGCCGGCGGGGGACGTACCTACGAGCAGTACTTC. It specifies CASSLAGGGRTYEQYF. V gene TRBV5-1 combines with J gene TRBJ2-7; 7 bases match TRBD2. V lost 0 bases and J lost 2; bases outside the gene matches: 8. Germline loops: CDR1 SGHRS, CDR2 YFSETQ. The CDR3 length is 16 residues.

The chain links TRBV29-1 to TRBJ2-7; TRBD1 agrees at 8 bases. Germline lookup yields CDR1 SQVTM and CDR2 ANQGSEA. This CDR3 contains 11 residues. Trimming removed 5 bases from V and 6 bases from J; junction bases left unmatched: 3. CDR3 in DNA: TGCAGCGTTCCCGGGACAGGCGAGCAGTACTTC. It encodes CSVPGTGEQYF.

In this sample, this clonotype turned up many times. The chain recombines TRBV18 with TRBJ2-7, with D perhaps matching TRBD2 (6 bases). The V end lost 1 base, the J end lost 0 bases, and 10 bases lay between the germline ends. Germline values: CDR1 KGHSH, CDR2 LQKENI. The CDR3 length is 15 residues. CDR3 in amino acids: CASSPRGGDSYEQYF. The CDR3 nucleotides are TGTGCCAGCTCACCACGGGGCGGGGACTCCTACGAGCAGTACTTC.